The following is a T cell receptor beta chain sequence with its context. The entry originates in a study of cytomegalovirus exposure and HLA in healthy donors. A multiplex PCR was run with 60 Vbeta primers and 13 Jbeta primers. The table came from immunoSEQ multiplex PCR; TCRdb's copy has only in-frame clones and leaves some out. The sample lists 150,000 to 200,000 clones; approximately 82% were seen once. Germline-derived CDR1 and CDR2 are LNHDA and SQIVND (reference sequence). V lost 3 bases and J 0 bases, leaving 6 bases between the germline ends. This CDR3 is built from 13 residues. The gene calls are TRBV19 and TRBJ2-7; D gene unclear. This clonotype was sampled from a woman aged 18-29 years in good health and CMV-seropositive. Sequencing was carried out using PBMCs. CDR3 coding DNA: TGTGCCAGTAGTATCGGTGCCTCCTACGAGCAGTACTTC. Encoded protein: CASSIGASYEQYF.